A single sample is the source of the 31 T cell receptor beta chains below, sequenced in a study of neoadjuvant anti-PD-1 for oral cavity cancer. Clones were read by immunoSEQ multiplex PCR, and TCRdb kept only the in-frame ones, dropping some. The sample consists of some 14,000 clones, less than 80% of them appearing once. The time point here: after neoadjuvant nivolumab, at surgical resection. This sample comprised PBMCs, obtained after nivolumab (anti-PD-1) treatment. Every receptor here comes from a person aged 40 to 85 with oral cavity squamous cell carcinoma.

This rearrangement joins TRBV4-1 to TRBJ2-5; tentative D call: TRBD2 (5 bases). The germline V gene encodes CDR1 MGHRA and CDR2 YSYEKL. V dropped 4 bases and J dropped 4 bases, with 13 bases sitting between them. The CDR3 runs 14 residues. Written as DNA, the CDR3 is TGCGCCAGCAGCCCCCAACCGGGGTTAGAGACCCAGTACTTC. Translating it yields CASSPQPGLETQYF.

This clone was counted between two and nine times. The V call is TRBV6-1, the J call TRBJ1-5; D gene uncertain. V was cut by 0 bases and J by 1 base, with 10 bases left in between. The CDR3 contains 16 residues. In germline, CDR1 is MNHNS, CDR2 SASEGT. Here the CDR3 reads CASSEALGISNQPQHF. DNA for the CDR3: TGTGCCAGCAGTGAAGCGCTAGGGATAAGCAATCAGCCCCAGCATTTT.

The V and J genes are TRBV5-6 and TRBJ1-3, with D possibly being TRBD1 (6 bases). Germline V gene lookup returns CDR1 SGHDT and CDR2 YYEEEE. CDR3 length: 17 amino acids. V was pared by 1 base and J by 2 bases, with 16 bases between. This chain's CDR3 is CASSLSWGQGTGNTIYF. In DNA, the CDR3 is TGTGCCAGCAGCTTGAGCTGGGGGCAGGGGACTGGAAACACCATATATTTT. Complete variable domain (other parts from reference TRBV5-6 and TRBJ1-3): DAGVTQSPTHLIKTRGQQVTLRCSPKSGHDTVSWYQQALGQGPQFIFQYYEEEERQRGNFPDRFSGHQFPNYSSELNVNALLLGDSALYLCASSLSWGQGTGNTIYFGEGSWLTVV.

The chain carries TRBV18 and TRBJ2-6; D may be TRBD1 (7 bases). V lost 6 bases and J 0 bases, leaving 15 bases between the germline ends. This CDR3 spans 17 amino acids. Germline lookup yields CDR1 KGHSH and CDR2 LQKENI. CDR3 residues: CASSGGQTLSGANVLTF. CDR3 coding DNA: TGTGCCAGCTCGGGGGGACAGACCCTCTCTGGGGCCAACGTCCTGACTTTC.

The rearrangement joins TRBV14 to TRBJ2-7, with D perhaps matching TRBD1 (6 bases). CDR1 and CDR2 (germline): SGHDN, FVKESK. Deletions cut 1 base from V and 2 bases from J, with 12 bases between. The CDR3 loop spans 15 amino acids. CDR3 protein: CASSQGWGLTYEQYF. Here the CDR3 DNA reads TGTGCCAGCAGCCAAGGTTGGGGGCTTACCTACGAGCAGTACTTC.

This clone was seen only once. V gene TRBV6-5 combines with J gene TRBJ2-5; tentative D call: TRBD2 (6 bases). The germline V gene encodes CDR1 MNHEY and CDR2 SVGAGI. The CDR3 sequence is 14 residues long. Trimming removed 9 bases at V and 2 bases at J, with 16 bases between. The CDR3 coding sequence is TGTGCCAGTCGGAGGGGACCTCTTCAAGAGACCCAGTACTTC. This translates into CASRRGPLQETQYF.

This clone was observed once. V is TRBV5-1 and J is TRBJ1-2; D call uncertain. Germline V CDR1 and CDR2: SGHRS, YFSETQ. V lost 0 bases to trimming and J lost 4 bases, with 10 bases between them. CDR3 length: 14 amino acids. Here the CDR3 DNA reads TGCGCCAGCAGCTTGGACGGGGTCGCCTATGGCTACACCTTC. Its protein is CASSLDGVAYGYTF.

The chain couples TRBV7-3 to TRBJ2-1, with 7 bases matching TRBD2. CDR1 is SGHTA and CDR2 is FQGTGA in the germline V gene. Trimming took 1 base from V and 2 from J; bases not matched to a gene: 2. The CDR3 covers 15 residues. The CDR3 coding sequence is TGTGCCAGCAGCTTAATGGGGACTACCTACAATGAGCAGTTCTTC. This translates into CASSLMGTTYNEQFF. The full variable domain, completed using reference TRBV7-3 and TRBJ2-1, is GAGVSQTPSNKVTEKGKYVELRCDPISGHTALYWYRQSLGQGPEFLIYFQGTGAADDSGLPNDRFFAVRPEGSVSTLKIQRTERGDSAVYLCASSLMGTTYNEQFFGPGTRLTVL.

The rearrangement uses TRBV13 and TRBJ2-1; 15 nucleotides match TRBD2. Germline CDR1 reads PRHDT; CDR2 reads FYEKMQ (reference sequence). The CDR3 has 17 residues. J lost 8 bases, V lost 8 bases, and 13 bases had no gene match. CDR3 loop: CASSPRGGLAGGHEQFF. CDR3 DNA: TGTGCCAGCTCCCCAAGGGGGGGACTAGCGGGAGGTCATGAGCAGTTCTTC.

This chain uses TRBV6-6 with TRBJ2-7, with 8 bases matching TRBD2. Germline trimming cut 5 bases from V and 7 bases from J; bases unmatched to any gene: 4. The CDR3 runs to 12 residues. The V gene's germline CDR1 is MNHNY and CDR2 SVGAGI (reference sequence). The CDR3 is CASSLGGGEQYF. CDR3 DNA sequence: TGTGCCAGCAGTCTCGGGGGGGGTGAGCAGTACTTC.

The rearrangement uses TRBV29-1 and TRBJ2-1, with a weak D call TRBD1 (6 bases). The CDR3 spans 15 residues. With 7 bases removed from V and 6 bases from J, the gap between germline ends came to 22 bases. CDR1 SQVTM and CDR2 ANQGSEA come from the germline V gene. As DNA, the CDR3 is TGCAGCGCCACGACCTACAGGGAACTCGGCAATGAGCAGTTCTTC. Translation gives CSATTYRELGNEQFF.

The chain couples TRBV10-3 to TRBJ2-3; D call uncertain. CDR1 is ENHRY and CDR2 is SYGVKD in the germline V gene. CDR3 size: 15 residues. V was pared by 3 bases and J by 2 bases, with 12 bases between. The CDR3 sequence: CAISDGGLFTDTQYF. The DNA of the CDR3 is TGTGCCATCAGTGATGGTGGTCTGTTCACAGATACGCAGTATTTT.

In its sample, this clone was seen once. The CDR3 region has the DNA TGTGCCAGCAGCTTGTCCAGAGTGCAGTACTTC. Protein: CASSLSRVQYF. The chain links TRBV5-6 to TRBJ2-7, with D unclear. Germline loops: CDR1 SGHDT, CDR2 YYEEEE. Trimming shortened V by 1 base and J by 9 bases, and 8 bases separated the two germline ends. This CDR3 comprises 11 residues.

This clone was recorded a few times. J is TRBJ1-1 and V is TRBV4-1, with 11 bases lining up with TRBD1. This CDR3 has 15 residues. The V gene end was trimmed by 4 bases and the J gene end by 3 bases; junction bases not matched to a gene: 4. Germline CDR1 MGHRA, CDR2 YSYEKL. CDR3 residues: CASSPQGQGDTEAFF. The CDR3 DNA reads TGCGCCAGCAGCCCACAGGGACAGGGGGACACTGAAGCTTTCTTT.

The rearrangement links TRBV27 to TRBJ2-3, with TRBD2 matching over 10 bases. The V gene's germline CDR1 is MNHEY and CDR2 SMNVEV (reference sequence). The CDR3 is made up of 15 amino acids. V dropped 5 bases and J dropped 2; count of bases not matched to a gene: 4. In DNA form, the CDR3 reads TGTGCCAGCAGTAAGACTAGCGGGTACACAGATACGCAGTATTTT. As protein: CASSKTSGYTDTQYF.

The chain uses TRBV6-6 and TRBJ2-1; D unresolved. CDR1 and CDR2 from the germline V gene are MNHNY and SVGAGI (reference sequence). The length of the CDR3 is 13 residues. The V gene lost 6 bases and the J gene lost 7 bases, with 13 bases spanning the gap. The CDR3, as DNA: TGTGCCAGCAGCCACAATACTGTGAATGAGCAGTTCTTC. The encoded protein is CASSHNTVNEQFF.

A few counts support this clone. As DNA, the CDR3 is TGTGCCAGTAGCGGAGCCCGGGACGCGGGGACCTACGAGCAGTACTTC. It specifies CASSGARDAGTYEQYF. The chain couples TRBV19 to TRBJ2-7, with a possible D match to TRBD2 (6 bases). Germline V lookup: CDR1 LNHDA, CDR2 SQIVND (reference sequence). V was cut by 6 bases and J by 2 bases, with 20 bases left in between. CDR3 size: 16 residues.

This clone was observed a handful of times. The rearrangement links TRBV5-1 to TRBJ1-1, with TRBD1 identical over 8 bases. Germline V gene sequence: CDR1 SGHRS, CDR2 YFSETQ. After removal of 4 bases from V and 0 bases from J, the junction contained 5 bases not matched to a gene. This CDR3 has 15 amino acids. Here the CDR3 reads CASSRGQGVNTEAFF. Written as DNA, the CDR3 is TGCGCCAGCAGCCGTGGACAGGGTGTGAACACTGAAGCTTTCTTT.

This chain links TRBV5-1 with TRBJ1-3; 7 bases are a match to TRBD1. This CDR3 is 15 amino acids long. V shed 0 bases, J shed 4 bases, and the junction held 4 bases outside the gene matches. The germline CDR1 and CDR2 sequences are SGHRS and YFSETQ. The DNA of the CDR3 is TGCGCCAGCAGCTTGGCCAGGGGGTCCGGAAACACCATATATTTT. Amino acids: CASSLARGSGNTIYF.

The chain couples TRBV30 to TRBJ1-1; D perhaps matches TRBD1 (5 bases). The CDR3 is 11 residues long. CDR1 and CDR2 from the germline V gene are GTSNPN and SVGIG (reference sequence). This chain's CDR3 is CAGLGVTEAFF. DNA for the CDR3: TGTGCTGGTTTGGGGGTCACTGAAGCTTTCTTT.

The chain uses TRBV6-5 and TRBJ2-7; TRBD1 agrees at 9 bases. From germline, CDR1 is MNHEY and CDR2 SVGAGI. J gave up 7 bases and V 4 bases, and 8 bases lay outside the gene matches. CDR3 size: 14 residues. The CDR3 protein is CASSSRDRVREQYF. In DNA, the CDR3 is TGTGCCAGCAGTTCCCGGGACAGGGTGAGGGAGCAGTACTTC.

This chain uses TRBV29-1 with TRBJ1-5; D unclear. The germline V and J ends were trimmed by 6 bases and 3 bases, with 12 bases remaining between them. The CDR3 sequence is 13 residues long. Germline CDR1 is SQVTM and CDR2 is ANQGSEA. The CDR3 sequence is CSVGDGDNQPQHF. The CDR3 coding sequence is TGCAGCGTGGGTGACGGGGACAATCAGCCCCAGCATTTT.

This chain connects TRBV11-3 to TRBJ2-1, with 11 nucleotides matching TRBD2. The J segment lost 8 bases and the V segment lost 4 bases, leaving 10 bases of the junction unmatched. The CDR3 sequence is 16 residues long. Per germline, CDR1 SGHNT and CDR2 YENEEA. As DNA, the CDR3 is TGTGCCAGCAGCTCCCGTACTAGCGGGAGTCCCCATGAGCAGTTCTTC. Amino acids: CASSSRTSGSPHEQFF.

The genes are TRBV19 and TRBJ2-7; the match to TRBD1 covers 7 bases. CDR1 and CDR2 from the germline V gene are LNHDA and SQIVND (reference sequence). CDR3 size: 13 residues. Germline trimming cut 5 bases from V and 5 bases from J; bases unmatched to any gene: 6. The CDR3 DNA reads TGTGCCAGTAGTTACAGGGGTGGCAACGAGCAGTACTTC. The encoded protein is CASSYRGGNEQYF.

This clone has only a few counts. V is TRBV7-3 and J is TRBJ2-7, with TRBD2 identical over 10 bases. The CDR3 has 13 residues. The trim removed 5 bases at V and 6 bases at J, leaving 4 bases unmatched. The V gene's germline CDR1 is SGHTA and CDR2 FQGTGA. The CDR3 region has the DNA TGTGCCAGCAGCCCGGGACTAGCGAGCGAGCAGTACTTC. It yields the protein CASSPGLASEQYF. The full variable domain, rest sourced from reference TRBV7-3 and TRBJ2-7, is GAGVSQTPSNKVTEKGKYVELRCDPISGHTALYWYRQSLGQGPEFLIYFQGTGAADDSGLPNDRFFAVRPEGSVSTLKIQRTERGDSAVYLCASSPGLASEQYFGPGTRLTVT.

The chain joins TRBV30 to TRBJ2-6, with a tentative D call TRBD1 (5 bases). The CDR3 loop spans 15 amino acids. The germline gives CDR1 GTSNPN, CDR2 SVGIG (reference sequence). V lost 0 bases and J lost 4, with 10 bases in between. The CDR3 reads CAWSVGAVGANVLTF. The DNA for the CDR3 is TGTGCCTGGAGTGTAGGGGCGGTGGGGGCCAACGTCCTGACTTTC.

The rearrangement uses TRBV6-6 and TRBJ1-3; no clear D. V lost 6 bases to trimming and J lost 1 base, with 10 bases between them. This CDR3 contains 14 residues. Germline CDR1 MNHNY, CDR2 SVGAGI (reference sequence). This CDR3 is CASSPGNSGNTIYF. The CDR3 coding sequence is TGTGCCAGCAGCCCCGGGAATTCTGGAAACACCATATATTTT.

The chain employs TRBV5-1 and TRBJ2-7, with D unresolved. V lost 4 bases and J lost 5, with 16 bases in between. Per the germline V gene, CDR1 is SGHRS and CDR2 is YFSETQ. This CDR3 has 14 residues. This CDR3 is CASSIPMGGDEQYF. The CDR3 DNA reads TGCGCCAGCAGCATACCCATGGGCGGCGACGAGCAGTACTTC. Using reference TRBV5-1 and TRBJ2-7 for the parts outside the CDR3, the full variable domain is KAGVTQTPRYLIKTRGQQVTLSCSPISGHRSVSWYQQTPGQGLQFLFEYFSETQRNKGNFPGRFSGRQFSNSRSEMNVSTLELGDSALYLCASSIPMGGDEQYFGPGTRLTVT.

The chain employs TRBV6-5 and TRBJ1-2; maybe TRBD1 (5 bases). The V and J ends lost 0 bases and 8 bases respectively, with 13 bases between them. CDR1 is MNHEY and CDR2 is SVGAGI in the germline V gene. CDR3 length equals 14 residues. The CDR3 DNA reads TGTGCCAGCAGTTACTCAGGCAGGGAGGGAGGCTACACCTTC. Amino acids: CASSYSGREGGYTF.

V and J are TRBV30 and TRBJ1-1; D not resolved. The CDR3 consists of 13 residues. Germline lookup yields CDR1 GTSNPN and CDR2 SVGIG (reference sequence). Between the trimmed V and J ends, which lost 1 base and 1 base, there was a span of 7 bases. This CDR3 reads CAWSGQSNTEAFF. CDR3 in DNA: TGTGCCTGGAGTGGACAATCGAACACTGAAGCTTTCTTT.

This clone was observed a single time. The chain couples TRBV2 to TRBJ2-7, with D uncertain. V dropped 3 bases and J dropped 3 bases, with 6 bases sitting between them. CDR1 is SNHLY, CDR2 FYNNEI, per germline. This CDR3 contains 12 residues. CDR3: CASSDARYEQYF. Written as DNA, the CDR3 is TGTGCCAGCAGTGACGCGCGCTACGAGCAGTACTTC. Together with reference TRBV2 and TRBJ2-7, the CDR3 gives the full variable domain: EPEVTQTPSHQVTQMGQEVILRCVPISNHLYFYWYRQILGQKVEFLVSFYNNEISEKSEIFDDQFSVERPDGSNFTLKIRSTKLEDSAMYFCASSDARYEQYFGPGTRLTVT.